The entry below gives a single TCR beta chain sequence along with its context. Its specific antigen is unknown. Qualities for individual bases were not recorded, and no much larger clone is one base off. V trim: 2 bases; J trim: 5 bases; unmatched bases: 16. From the germline V gene, CDR1 is SGHDT and CDR2 is YYEEEE. The CDR3 spans 18 residues, from the cysteine through the phenylalanine. The read is trimmed to its CDR3 DNA, 54 bases read in frame from base 1. The data were obtained in a study of T cell changes during pregnancy in multiple sclerosis (dated by TCRdb to about 2019). About the investigation overall: The study looked at changes in the T cell repertoire across pregnancy in women with multiple sclerosis.

The library relied on the immunoSEQ multiplex PCR assay. TCRdb mirrors the immuneACCESS table, restricted to in-frame sequences. Some clones are absent from its copies; in checked studies, under half trace to an unresolved V gene, and the reason for the others is unknown. In this sample the table shows tens of thousands of clones, 80% to 95% of which occur a single time. Clones ranked in the top ten supply 1.3% of the sample. The TCR comes from a female donor with multiple sclerosis, enrolled in a pregnancy study. The chain joins TRBV5-6 to TRBJ2-1, with 7 middle bases fitting TRBD2. The source material was peripheral blood. DNA sequence: TGTGCCAGCAGCTTCGGGGCAGGAACAACTAGCGTACACAATGAGCAGTTCTTC. Its coded protein is CASSFGAGTTSVHNEQFF.